These 14 T cell receptor beta chains originate from one sample sequenced in a study of blood T cell repertoires in COVID-19. Profiled with immunoSEQ multiplex PCR; TCRdb holds only in-frame clones, not every one. The sample has under 200,000 clones; roughly four fifths are singletons. The sample comprised peripheral blood. The receptors derive from a man under 40 with active or convalescent COVID-19.

V and J are TRBV5-5 and TRBJ2-7, with 16 bases aligning to TRBD2. The V and J ends lost 4 bases and 0 bases, in that order; junction bases with no gene match: 10. CDR1 and CDR2 from the germline V gene are SGHKS and YYEKEE (reference sequence). The length of the CDR3 is 19 residues. The CDR3 protein is CASSPGQGLAGGSSYEQYV. CDR3 DNA: TGTGCCAGCAGCCCGGGACAGGGACTAGCGGGGGGGAGCTCCTACGAGCAGTACGTC.

J is TRBJ1-2 and V is TRBV7-2, with D possibly matching TRBD1 (5 bases). The CDR3 has 17 amino acids. Germline CDR1 SGHTA, CDR2 FQGNSA. Deletions cut 0 bases from V and 8 bases from J, with 22 bases between. CDR3 coding DNA: TGTGCCAGCAGCTTAGCGCGCCAGGGTCCCACGGTGGGGGGCTACACCTTC. It translates to CASSLARQGPTVGGYTF.

J is TRBJ1-2 and V is TRBV3-1 (or the pseudogene TRBV3-2), with unresolved D. V was cut by 0 bases and J by 8 bases, with 10 bases left in between. The CDR3 totals 13 residues. Looked up from germline, CDR1 is LGHDT and CDR2 is YNNKEL (reference sequence). The CDR3 here is CASSQEYIVGYTF. The CDR3 bases are TGTGCCAGCAGCCAAGAATATATCGTGGGCTACACCTTC.

The rearrangement links TRBV24-1 to TRBJ2-5, with D perhaps matching TRBD2 (6 bases). Trimming shortened V by 4 bases and J by 1 base, and 18 bases separated the two germline ends. CDR3 size: 17 residues. Germline assignment: CDR1 KGHDR and CDR2 SFDVKD. CDR3 bases: TGTGCCACCAGTGACTTCACCTGGGGAGGTCGCCAAGAGACCCAGTACTTC. It specifies CATSDFTWGGRQETQYF.

The rearrangement uses TRBV29-1 and TRBJ1-1; D is ambiguous. V lost 8 bases and J 7 bases, leaving 17 bases between the germline ends. The CDR3 has 12 amino acids. Per germline, CDR1 SQVTM and CDR2 ANQGSEA. The CDR3 DNA reads as TGCAGCCCCGTCTCAGGTCGTGGTGAAGCTTTCTTT. This encodes CSPVSGRGEAFF.

The V gene is TRBV13, the J gene TRBJ1-4; 10 bases agree with TRBD1. Germline-derived CDR1 and CDR2 are PRHDT and FYEKMQ (reference sequence). This CDR3 spans 17 amino acids. V was pared by 2 bases and J by 2 bases, with 5 bases of the junction left unmatched. This CDR3 reads CASSLRGQGPTNEKLFF. CDR3 sequence (DNA): TGTGCCAGCAGCTTAAGGGGACAGGGGCCTACTAATGAAAAACTGTTTTTT.

CDR3 protein: CAIGQGARGYTF. CDR3 nucleotide sequence: TGTGCCATAGGACAGGGGGCGCGTGGCTACACCTTC. The chain recombines TRBV6-5 with TRBJ1-2, with TRBD1 matching 11 bases. J gave up 7 bases and V 10 bases, and 5 bases lay outside the gene matches. The CDR3 totals 12 residues. CDR1 and CDR2 from the germline V gene are MNHEY and SVGAGI.

The rearrangement uses TRBV15 and TRBJ2-1, with TRBD2 identical over 7 bases. The CDR3 extends over 13 amino acids. The trim removed 8 bases at V and 12 bases at J, leaving 13 bases unmatched. Per germline, CDR1 LNHNV and CDR2 YYDKDF (reference sequence). CDR3 amino acids: CATSHAGLVGQFF. The CDR3 DNA follows: TGTGCCACCTCCCACGCCGGACTAGTGGGGCAGTTCTTC.

The chain carries TRBV18 and TRBJ1-2; D gene uncertain. The germline V gene has CDR1 KGHSH and CDR2 LQKENI. Trimming stripped 2 bases from V and 4 bases from J, with 8 bases between. The CDR3 sequence is 13 residues long. This CDR3 is CASSPGSGYGYTF. CDR3 sequence (DNA): TGTGCCAGCTCACCAGGGTCAGGCTATGGCTACACCTTC. Combining the CDR3 with reference TRBV18 and TRBJ1-2 gives the whole variable domain NAGVMQNPRHLVRRRGQEARLRCSPMKGHSHVYWYRQLPEEGLKFMVYLQKENIIDESGMPKERFSAEFPKEGPSILRIQQVVRGDSAAYFCASSPGSGYGYTFGSGTRLTVV.

The chain has TRBV6-1 and TRBJ2-4, with D perhaps TRBD2 (5 bases). The CDR3 is 16 residues long. Trimming removed 4 bases from V and 2 bases from J, with 15 bases in between. The germline V gene has CDR1 MNHNS and CDR2 SASEGT. CDR3 protein: CASSVSGGGTKNIQYF. CDR3 DNA: TGTGCCAGCAGTGTCAGCGGTGGTGGGACCAAAAACATTCAGTACTTC.

The gene calls are TRBV7-9 and TRBJ1-1; 7 bases are a match to TRBD1. Germline V gene lookup returns CDR1 SEHNR and CDR2 FQNEAQ (reference sequence). V gave up 2 bases and J gave up 4 bases; unmatched junction bases: 7. The CDR3 has 15 amino acids. The CDR3 DNA reads as TGTGCCAGCAGCTTACCGACAGGGCCCTTCACTGAAGCTTTCTTT. It encodes CASSLPTGPFTEAFF.

The V gene is TRBV12-3 or TRBV12-4, the J gene TRBJ2-7; no clear D. CDR3 length: 13 residues. Trimming shortened V by 6 bases and J by 5 bases, and 14 bases separated the two germline ends. The CDR3 region is CASRRQGEHEQYV. The CDR3 DNA reads TGTGCCAGCAGACGTCAAGGAGAGCACGAGCAGTACGTC.

This chain links TRBV12-5 with TRBJ2-7; no clear D. The germline V gene encodes CDR1 LGHNT and CDR2 FRNRAP. Deletions cut 0 bases from V and 6 bases from J, with 9 bases between. The CDR3 is 13 residues long. Here the CDR3 DNA reads TGTGCTAGTGGTTTGGTACGTCGAGGCGAGCAGTACTTC. Its translation is CASGLVRRGEQYF. Full variable domain (remainder filled in from reference TRBV12-5 and TRBJ2-7): DARVTQTPRHKVTEMGQEVTMRCQPILGHNTVFWYRQTMMQGLELLAYFRNRAPLDDSGMPKDRFSAEMPDATLATLKIQPSEPRDSAVYFCASGLVRRGEQYFGPGTRLTVT.

The gene calls are TRBV4-3 and TRBJ1-1; 7 bases align to TRBD1. With 0 bases clipped from V and 1 base from J, the junction kept 11 bases outside the gene matches. Germline values: CDR1 LGHNA, CDR2 YSLEER. The CDR3 runs 18 residues. The CDR3 sequence is CASSQEARDRVENTEAFF. In DNA, the CDR3 is TGCGCCAGCAGCCAAGAGGCCCGAGACAGGGTGGAGAACACTGAAGCTTTCTTT.